Listed here is a single T cell receptor (beta chain). The sample comes from a study of blood T cell repertoires in COVID-19. The CDR3 spans 13 residues. After removal of 5 bases from V and 1 base from J, the junction contained 1 base not matched to a gene. Germline V lookup: CDR1 MNHEY, CDR2 SMNVEV (reference sequence). In the authors' methods: From reference gene primer amplification, estimates of nucleated cell counts were derived. TCRdb's copy holds only in-frame clones and misses some; the assay was immunoSEQ multiplex PCR. V and J calls and clone size are as listed in that table; D and trimming were resolved from the DNA. The sample comprises a few hundred thousand clones, 89% of which are singletons, and roughly 2.3% rests with the top ten.

The V and J genes are TRBV27 and TRBJ2-5, with 7 bases lining up with TRBD1. Sequences were obtained from peripheral blood. The receptor's source is a man aged 50-59 years with acute or convalescent COVID-19. The CDR3 is CASSPGGQETQYF. DNA of the CDR3: TGTGCCAGCAGTCCAGGGGGCCAAGAGACCCAGTACTTC.